This T cell receptor (beta chain) was documented in a study of regulatory T cells in long-lasting Graves disease. This clonotype was observed many times. The target antigen is unknown. The CDR3 consists of 17 residues. J gave up 2 bases and V 4 bases, and 9 bases lay outside the gene matches. CDR1 SGHRS and CDR2 YFSETQ come from the germline V gene. Building the TCR beta libraries relied on iRepertoire HTBI primers, and CDR3 regions underwent Arm-PCR. TCRdb re-derived calls from the multiplex PCR reads in MiXCR, one entry per CDR3 protein. The data show around 240,000 distinct CDR3 sequences, 18% seen once. General study results and limits: Among samples with persistent disease, TRBV28, TRBJ1-2 and TRBJ2-5 were favored. It was peripheral blood alone, not thyroid tissue, that was studied.

This sample's time point: newly diagnosed GD, antithyroid drugs for less than 3 months. Making the TCR library involved RNA that had been extracted from PBMCs. These data also featured in a second study, about T cells in Graves' hyperthyroidism and ophthalmopathy. That source reports: The primer set for the first-round RT-PCR of the TCR CDR3 was HTBI.

The chain recombines TRBV5-1 with TRBJ1-2; 12 bases align to TRBD1. This specimen was peripheral blood mononuclear cells (PBMCs), taken at new diagnosis, from a patient treated with antithyroid drugs. This clonotype was sampled from a woman aged 25-40 years with Graves disease. The CDR3 nucleotides read TGCGCCAGCAGCACATCCCCCGGGACAGGGGGCAACTATGGCTACACCTTC. As protein: CASSTSPGTGGNYGYTF.